The 11 T cell receptor beta chains below were found in one sample sequenced in a study of beta chain features in type 1 diabetes (dated by TCRdb to the late 2010s). Their recognized antigens are unknown. Study-wide findings and limitations: Type 1 diabetes patients showed a moderate but significant shortening of TCRB CDR3 length in all four CD4+ subsets.

Library preparation was by the immunoSEQ multiplex PCR assay. The High Capacity cDNA Reverse Transcription Kit was used to reverse transcribe all of the isolated RNA, meaning that expressed TCRB transcripts were what got sequenced. TCRdb holds this immuneACCESS table with in-frame rearrangements only. Some clones are missing; in checked studies, unresolved V genes explain under half, and the rest has no known cause. In all, the sample holds roughly 350,000 clones, and roughly a tenth of those were seen once. The leading ten clones occupy over 0.45% of the sample. Sequencing was done on a sample of central memory CD4+ T cells from blood. Receptors were obtained from a man aged 25-45 years with type 1 diabetes.

In its sample, this clone was seen a few times. V gene TRBV7-6 combines with J gene TRBJ2-3; 10 bases map to TRBD2. Germline V gives CDR1 SGHVS, CDR2 FNYEAQ. Germline trimming cut 5 bases from V and 2 bases from J; bases unmatched to any gene: 7. CDR3 length equals 16 residues. CDR3 sequence: CASSGTSDLITDTQYF. The CDR3 DNA reads as TGTGCCAGCAGCGGGACTAGCGATCTTATCACAGATACGCAGTATTTT.

This clone was recorded a few times. The chain has TRBV7-2 and TRBJ2-7; 8 nucleotides match TRBD1. The CDR3 is made up of 15 amino acids. Germline CDR1 reads SGHTA; CDR2 reads FQGNSA. Losses at the gene ends were 4 bases for V and 3 bases for J; bases not matched to a gene: 8. The CDR3 nucleotides are TGTGCCAGCAGCTCTGGACAGGGATTGGTCTACGAGCAGTACTTC. This codes for CASSSGQGLVYEQYF.

CDR3 DNA: TGTGCCAGCACCCGGACAGGGTCGGGCAAAAACATTCAGTACTTC. Translated: CASTRTGSGKNIQYF. V is TRBV6-6 and J is TRBJ2-4, with 8 bases fitting TRBD1. The germline gives CDR1 MNHNY, CDR2 SVGAGI (reference sequence). The ends lost 7 bases at V and 3 bases at J; junction bases unmatched: 8. This CDR3 is built from 15 residues.

The chain uses TRBV6-6 and TRBJ1-1, with D perhaps TRBD1 (5 bases). From germline, CDR1 is MNHNY and CDR2 SVGAGI (reference sequence). The CDR3 sequence is 12 residues long. V was cut by 4 bases and J by 9 bases, with 12 bases left in between. CDR3 sequence (DNA): TGTGCCAGCAGTTTCATTCAGGGTAAAGCTTTCTTT. This gives the protein CASSFIQGKAFF.

V is TRBV28 and J is TRBJ1-1; D not certain. Germline CDR1 reads MDHEN; CDR2 reads SYDVKM. The CDR3 runs 14 residues. The V end lost 6 bases, the J end lost 0 bases, and 11 bases lay between the germline ends. CDR3: CASSPTSMNTEAFF. CDR3 DNA: TGTGCCAGCAGCCCTACAAGTATGAACACTGAAGCTTTCTTT.

This chain links TRBV7-9 with TRBJ2-7, with 9 nucleotides matching TRBD2. Germline CDR1 SEHNR, CDR2 FQNEAQ (reference sequence). The CDR3 consists of 14 residues. V lost 6 bases and J lost 4; bases outside the gene matches: 7. In DNA, the CDR3 is TGTGCCAGCAGGCGCGGGAGGGTGGGATACGAGCAGTACTTC. It codes for CASRRGRVGYEQYF.

The V call is TRBV14, the J call TRBJ2-1, with a weak D call TRBD1 (6 bases). The CDR3 totals 14 residues. Germline CDR1 SGHDN, CDR2 FVKESK. V gave up 4 bases and J gave up 10 bases, with 17 bases separating them. CDR3 sequence reads: CASSLIGQTGEQFF. The CDR3, as DNA: TGTGCCAGCAGCCTTATCGGACAGACCGGGGAGCAGTTCTTC. Combining the CDR3 with reference TRBV14 and TRBJ2-1 gives the whole variable domain EAGVTQFPSHSVIEKGQTVTLRCDPISGHDNLYWYRRVMGKEIKFLLHFVKESKQDESGMPNNRFLAERTGGTYSTLKVQPAELEDSGVYFCASSLIGQTGEQFFGPGTRLTVL.

V usage is TRBV5-1 and J usage is TRBJ2-5; D ambiguous. Trimming took off 0 bases at V and 2 bases at J, with 14 bases between the two ends. This CDR3 contains 16 residues. The germline CDR1 and CDR2 sequences are SGHRS and YFSETQ. The CDR3 here is CASSLGAVNGQETQYF. DNA for the CDR3: TGCGCCAGCAGCTTGGGAGCAGTTAACGGTCAAGAGACCCAGTACTTC.

This clone occurred a few times. CDR3 nucleotides: TGTGCCAGCAGCTTAGCGAGGCGGCAGAGCTATGGCTACACCTTC. Translated: CASSLARRQSYGYTF. The chain recombines TRBV11-2 with TRBJ1-2; no clear D. Germline V gene data show CDR1 as SGHAT and CDR2 as FQNNGV. The CDR3 runs 15 residues. V was trimmed by 1 base and J by 4 bases, leaving 13 bases between them.

This clone has just a few counts. The gene calls are TRBV5-5 and TRBJ1-2; TRBD1 might be the D (6 bases). This CDR3 has 15 amino acids. The germline V and J ends were trimmed by 3 bases and 7 bases, with 19 bases remaining between them. The germline CDR1 and CDR2 sequences are SGHKS and YYEKEE (reference sequence). The DNA of the CDR3 is TGTGCCAGCAGCTCGTTACAGGGCCCGGCGGCTGGCTACACCTTC. Translated: CASSSLQGPAAGYTF.

The chain uses TRBV4-2 and TRBJ2-5, with 9 bases that match TRBD2. The J call may be wrong; the DNA end is better matched by TRBJ2-7. Germline CDR1 reads LGHNA; CDR2 reads YNFKEQ. The CDR3 has 18 amino acids. CDR3 in DNA: TGTGCCAGCAGCCCCCCCTGGAGGGGCGGGAGGGCCTCCTACGAGCAGTACTTC. Its protein is CASSPPWRGGRASYEQYF.